The entry that follows covers one T cell receptor beta chain sequence. CDR3 length: 14 residues. V was clipped by 2 bases and J by 5 bases; unmatched bases: 3. Germline V gene sequence: CDR1 SGHRS, CDR2 YFSETQ. The entry originates in a study of technical replicates of blood from four donors. The data were produced by immunoSEQ multiplex PCR, yet TCRdb's version contains in-frame clones alone and is incomplete. The sample lists approximately 70,000 clones; around 95% were seen once. The chain has TRBV5-1 and TRBJ1-4, with 7 bases fitting TRBD1. The TCR originated in a human donor in good health. The sequencing input was T cells isolated from PBMCs. As DNA, the CDR3 is TGCGCCAGCAGCTTAAGCAGGGGGAATGAAAAACTGTTTTTT. This gives the protein CASSLSRGNEKLFF.